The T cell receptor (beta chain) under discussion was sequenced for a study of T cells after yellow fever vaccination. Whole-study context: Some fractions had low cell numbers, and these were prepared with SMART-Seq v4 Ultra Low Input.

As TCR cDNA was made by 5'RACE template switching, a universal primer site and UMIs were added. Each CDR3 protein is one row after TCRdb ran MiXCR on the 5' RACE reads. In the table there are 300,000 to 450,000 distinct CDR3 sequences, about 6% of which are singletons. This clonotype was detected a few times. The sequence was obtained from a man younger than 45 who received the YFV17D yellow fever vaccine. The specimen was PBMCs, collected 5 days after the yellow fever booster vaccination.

CDR3: CASSGPGGETQYF. CDR3 nucleotides: TGTGCCAGCAGCGGTCCTGGAGGAGAGACCCAGTACTTC. This chain uses TRBV5-6 with TRBJ2-5, with D possibly being TRBD2 (5 bases). Germline V gives CDR1 SGHDT, CDR2 YYEEEE. Trimming pared 4 bases from V and 4 bases from J, leaving 11 bases between. The CDR3 extends over 13 amino acids.